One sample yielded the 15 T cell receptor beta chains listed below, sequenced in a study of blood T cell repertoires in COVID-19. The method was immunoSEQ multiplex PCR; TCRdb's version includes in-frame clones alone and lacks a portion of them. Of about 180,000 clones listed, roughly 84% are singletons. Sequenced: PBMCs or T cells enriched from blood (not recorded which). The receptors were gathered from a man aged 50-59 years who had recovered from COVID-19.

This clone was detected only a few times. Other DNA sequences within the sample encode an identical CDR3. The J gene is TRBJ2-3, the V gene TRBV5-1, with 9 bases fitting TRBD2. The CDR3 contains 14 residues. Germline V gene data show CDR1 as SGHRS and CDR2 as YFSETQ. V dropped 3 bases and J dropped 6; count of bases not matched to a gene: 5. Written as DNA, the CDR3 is TGCGCCAGCAGCTCGACTAGCGGAGGGGATACGCAGTATTTT. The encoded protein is CASSSTSGGDTQYF.

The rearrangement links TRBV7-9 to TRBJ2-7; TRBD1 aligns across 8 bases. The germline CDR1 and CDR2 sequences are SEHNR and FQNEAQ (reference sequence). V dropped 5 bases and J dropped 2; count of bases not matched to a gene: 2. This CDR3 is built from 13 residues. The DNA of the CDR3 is TGTGCCAGCAGCCAGGGGGCCCCCTACGAGCAGTACTTC. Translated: CASSQGAPYEQYF.

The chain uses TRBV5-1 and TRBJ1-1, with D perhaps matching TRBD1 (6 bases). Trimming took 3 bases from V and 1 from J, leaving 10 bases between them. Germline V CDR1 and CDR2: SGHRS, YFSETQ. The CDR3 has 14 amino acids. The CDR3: CASSSQGTNTEAFF. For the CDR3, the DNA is TGCGCCAGCAGCTCCCAGGGGACGAACACTGAAGCTTTCTTT. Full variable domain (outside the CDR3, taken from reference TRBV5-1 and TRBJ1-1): KAGVTQTPRYLIKTRGQQVTLSCSPISGHRSVSWYQQTPGQGLQFLFEYFSETQRNKGNFPGRFSGRQFSNSRSEMNVSTLELGDSALYLCASSSQGTNTEAFFGQGTRLTVV.

CDR3 in amino acids: CASSLGQGLGVDTQYF. In DNA form, the CDR3 reads TGTGCCAGCAGTTTGGGACAGGGGTTGGGGGTGGATACGCAGTATTTT. The rearrangement uses TRBV27 and TRBJ2-3; 10 nucleotides agree with TRBD1. Germline assignment: CDR1 MNHEY and CDR2 SMNVEV (reference sequence). Trimming took 3 bases from V and 6 from J; bases not matched to a gene: 9. This CDR3 has 16 residues.

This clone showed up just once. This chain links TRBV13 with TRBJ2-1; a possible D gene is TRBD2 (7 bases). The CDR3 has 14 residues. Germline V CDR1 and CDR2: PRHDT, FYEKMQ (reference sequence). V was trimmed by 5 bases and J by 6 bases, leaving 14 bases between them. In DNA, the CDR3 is TGTGCCAGCAGCCTAGAGGGGGGGCTCAATGAGCAGTTCTTC. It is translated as CASSLEGGLNEQFF.

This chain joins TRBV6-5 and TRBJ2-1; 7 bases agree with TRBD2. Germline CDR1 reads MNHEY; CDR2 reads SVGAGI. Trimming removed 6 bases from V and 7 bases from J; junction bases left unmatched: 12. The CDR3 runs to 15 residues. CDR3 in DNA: TGTGCCAGCAGGAGGGAGGGGAATTTGGGGAATGAGCAGTTCTTC. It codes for CASRREGNLGNEQFF.

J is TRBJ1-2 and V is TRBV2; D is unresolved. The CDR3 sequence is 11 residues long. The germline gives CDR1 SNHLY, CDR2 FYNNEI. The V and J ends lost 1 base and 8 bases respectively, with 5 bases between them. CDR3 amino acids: CASSEVSGYTF. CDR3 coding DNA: TGTGCCAGCAGTGAAGTGAGCGGCTACACCTTC.

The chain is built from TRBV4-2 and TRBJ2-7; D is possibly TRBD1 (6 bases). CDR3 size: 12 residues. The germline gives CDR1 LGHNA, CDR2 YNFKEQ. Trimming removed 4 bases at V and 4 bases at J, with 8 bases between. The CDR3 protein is CASSLGQYEQYF. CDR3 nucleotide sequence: TGTGCCAGCAGCCTAGGACAGTACGAGCAGTACTTC.

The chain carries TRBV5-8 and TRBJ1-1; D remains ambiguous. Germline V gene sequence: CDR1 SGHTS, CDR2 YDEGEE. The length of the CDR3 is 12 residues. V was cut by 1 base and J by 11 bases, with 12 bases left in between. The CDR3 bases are TGTGCCAGCAGCTTGATCGGAGGGTACGCTTTCTTT. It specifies CASSLIGGYAFF.

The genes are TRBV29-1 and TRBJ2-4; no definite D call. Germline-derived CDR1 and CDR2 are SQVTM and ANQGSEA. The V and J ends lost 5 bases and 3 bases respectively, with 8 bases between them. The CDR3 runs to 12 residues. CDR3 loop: CSVRLDKNIQYF. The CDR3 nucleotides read TGCAGCGTTCGACTCGACAAAAACATTCAGTACTTC. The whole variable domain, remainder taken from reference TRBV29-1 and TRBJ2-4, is SAVISQKPSRDICQRGTSLTIQCQVDSQVTMMFWYRQQPGQSLTLIATANQGSEATYESGFVIDKFPISRPNLTFSTLTVSNMSPEDSSIYLCSVRLDKNIQYFGAGTRLSVL.

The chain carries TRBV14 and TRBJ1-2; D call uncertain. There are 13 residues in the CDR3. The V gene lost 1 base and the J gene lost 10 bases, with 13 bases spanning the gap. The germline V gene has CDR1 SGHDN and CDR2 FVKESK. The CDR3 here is CASSQGSPHVYTF. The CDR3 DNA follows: TGTGCCAGCAGCCAAGGTTCCCCACACGTCTACACCTTC.

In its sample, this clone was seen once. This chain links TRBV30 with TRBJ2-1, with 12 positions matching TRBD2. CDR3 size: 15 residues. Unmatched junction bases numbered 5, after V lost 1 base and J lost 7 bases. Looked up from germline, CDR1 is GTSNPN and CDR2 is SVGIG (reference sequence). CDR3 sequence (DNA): TGTGCCTGGAGTGCCGGGACTAGCGGGCGGAATGAGCAGTTCTTC. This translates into CAWSAGTSGRNEQFF.

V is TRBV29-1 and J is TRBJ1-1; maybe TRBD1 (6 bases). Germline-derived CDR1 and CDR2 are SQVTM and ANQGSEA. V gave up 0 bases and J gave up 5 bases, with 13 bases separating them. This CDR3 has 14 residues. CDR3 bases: TGCAGCGTTGAAGAAGGGACACTGGGGACTGAAGCTTTCTTT. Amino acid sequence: CSVEEGTLGTEAFF. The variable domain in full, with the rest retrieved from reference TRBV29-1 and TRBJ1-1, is SAVISQKPSRDICQRGTSLTIQCQVDSQVTMMFWYRQQPGQSLTLIATANQGSEATYESGFVIDKFPISRPNLTFSTLTVSNMSPEDSSIYLCSVEEGTLGTEAFFGQGTRLTVV.

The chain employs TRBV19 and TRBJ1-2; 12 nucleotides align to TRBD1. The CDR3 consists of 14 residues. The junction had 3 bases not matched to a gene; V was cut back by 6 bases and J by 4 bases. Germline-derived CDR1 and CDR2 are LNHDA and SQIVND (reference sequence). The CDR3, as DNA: TGTGCCAGTAGGCCGGGACAGGGGGCCTATGGCTACACCTTC. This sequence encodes CASRPGQGAYGYTF.

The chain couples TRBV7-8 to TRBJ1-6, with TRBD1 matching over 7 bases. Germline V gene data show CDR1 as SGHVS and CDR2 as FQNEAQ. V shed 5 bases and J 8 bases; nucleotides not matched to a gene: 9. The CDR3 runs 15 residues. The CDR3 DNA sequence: TGTGCCAGCAGCCCCCGACAGGGTCGGGATTCACCCCTCCACTTT. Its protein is CASSPRQGRDSPLHF.